The present entry profiles one TCR beta chain with its context. These data are taken from a study of blood T cell repertoires in COVID-19. Study-level background: The origin of the acute and convalescent COVID-19 samples was the United States, Italy and Spain. PBMCs, B-cell-depleted T cells, or T cells were the source of the cDNA or gDNA that made up the material.

The length of the CDR3 is 11 residues. Between the trimmed V and J ends, which lost 3 bases and 5 bases, there was a span of 5 bases. CDR1 and CDR2 from the germline V gene are LGHDT and YNNKEL (reference sequence). Methods used by the authors: Scientists estimated how many nucleated cells there were by amplifying reference gene primers. Generated by immunoSEQ multiplex PCR, the TCRdb table keeps only in-frame clones and is missing some. V and J calls and clone size are those listed in that table; D and trimming were worked out from the DNA. The sample lists 90,000 to 120,000 clones; more than 80% were seen once.

Sequencing input: peripheral blood. V usage is TRBV3-1 (or the pseudogene TRBV3-2) and J usage is TRBJ2-7; D uncertain. This TCR was recovered from a woman older than 75 with acute or convalescent COVID-19. The CDR3 bases are TGTGCCAGCAGCCAGCGCAACGAGCAGTACTTC. Amino acids: CASSQRNEQYF.